This entry is about one TCR beta chain. Its antigen is unidentified. This sample was included in a study of T cells in Graves' hyperthyroidism and ophthalmopathy. Turning to the study itself: Peripheral blood was obtained at initial diagnosis, preceding any treatment. Study results and caveats: Most clonotypes expanded in thyroid above 0.001 were likewise present in blood.

Those patients with uncontrolled infection, other autoimmune disease, pregnancy or lactation were excluded. Using around 10 ml of fresh peripheral blood, PBMCs were prepared. This CDR3 comprises 15 residues. Trimming took off 6 bases at V and 2 bases at J, with 14 bases between the two ends. Germline CDR1 reads KGHDR; CDR2 reads SFDVKD. Template material for amplifying TCR beta CDR3 regions consisted of RNA transcripts. With the HTBI primer set, the TCR CDR3 went through a first round of RT-PCR. TCRdb re-derived calls from the multiplex PCR reads in MiXCR, one entry per CDR3 protein. The data contain some 200,000 distinct CDR3 sequences, roughly a sixth of them singletons.

This clonotype originated in a woman aged 45-59 years with Graves' hyperthyroidism. The material sequenced was blood. V is TRBV24-1 and J is TRBJ2-3; D perhaps matches TRBD2 (6 bases). The CDR3 DNA sequence: TGTGCCACCAGTTCCTGGCGGGGATACACAGATACGCAGTATTTT. It translates to CATSSWRGYTDTQYF.